These 25 T cell receptor beta chains share one sample of origin, sequenced in a study of technical replicates of blood from a handful of donors. Some clones are missing from TCRdb's copy, which holds only in-frame ones; the method was immunoSEQ multiplex PCR. The sample includes around 67,000 clones, nearly 97% of them seen just once. Sequencing was done on a sample of T cells isolated from PBMCs. The receptors were sampled from a human donor in good health.

The chain is built from TRBV6-5 and TRBJ2-7; TRBD2 aligns across 7 bases. Germline V CDR1 and CDR2: MNHEY, SVGAGI. V lost 7 bases, J lost 3 bases, and 6 bases stayed unmatched. There are 13 residues in the CDR3. The CDR3 spells CASTRPGGYEQYF. The CDR3, as DNA: TGTGCCAGCACCAGGCCGGGGGGCTACGAGCAGTACTTC.

V is TRBV11-1 and J is TRBJ2-7, with 11 nucleotides matching TRBD1. The V and J ends lost 3 bases and 1 base, in that order; junction bases with no gene match: 5. This CDR3 is 16 amino acids long. The V gene's germline CDR1 is SGHAT and CDR2 FQDESV (reference sequence). The DNA for the CDR3 is TGTGCCAGCAGCTTGCCCGGGACAGGGGGATCCTACGAGCAGTACTTC. It encodes CASSLPGTGGSYEQYF.

The chain employs TRBV19 and TRBJ1-1, with a possible D match to TRBD1 (6 bases). CDR1 and CDR2 (germline): LNHDA, SQIVND (reference sequence). V was pared by 3 bases and J by 2 bases, with 16 bases between. The CDR3 runs 16 residues. The CDR3 DNA reads as TGTGCCAGTAGTATTACCAGGGGCCGAGGCAACACTGAAGCTTTCTTT. Translating it yields CASSITRGRGNTEAFF.

The J gene is TRBJ2-7, the V gene TRBV6-1; 10 bases match TRBD1. Trimming at V came to 5 bases and at J to 5 bases, leaving 3 bases not matched to a gene. The CDR3 length is 13 residues. Germline loops: CDR1 MNHNS, CDR2 SASEGT. CDR3 sequence: CASSWTGGDEQYF. The CDR3 nucleotides are TGTGCCAGCAGTTGGACAGGGGGAGACGAGCAGTACTTC.

This chain uses TRBV5-1 with TRBJ2-7, with a possible D match to TRBD1 (6 bases). This CDR3 has 14 residues. Germline V gene sequence: CDR1 SGHRS, CDR2 YFSETQ. Trimming pared 3 bases from V and 3 bases from J, leaving 13 bases between. DNA of the CDR3: TGCGCCAGCAGCTGGGACAACCCGAGCTACGAGCAGTACTTC. Translated, it gives CASSWDNPSYEQYF.

The CDR3 spells CASNRLAGERSYNEQFF. The CDR3 region has the DNA TGCGCCAGCAACCGACTAGCGGGAGAACGGTCCTACAATGAGCAGTTCTTC. The V and J genes are TRBV10-2 and TRBJ2-1; the match to TRBD2 covers 12 bases. V lost 7 bases and J lost 1; bases outside the gene matches: 8. This CDR3 region has 17 residues. CDR1 is WSHSY and CDR2 is SAAADI in the germline V gene.

The chain has TRBV27 and TRBJ2-3; possibly TRBD2 for D (6 bases). Looked up from germline, CDR1 is MNHEY and CDR2 is SMNVEV (reference sequence). The ends were cut back, 6 bases at V and 5 bases at J, with 12 bases in the middle. The CDR3 runs to 13 residues. CDR3 coding DNA: TGTGCCAGCAGCAGGAGGGATAGAGATACGCAGTATTTT. It codes for CASSRRDRDTQYF.

This chain uses TRBV27 with TRBJ2-2; unclear D gene. The CDR3 is made up of 13 amino acids. CDR1 and CDR2 (germline): MNHEY, SMNVEV (reference sequence). V lost 5 bases, J lost 2 bases, and 6 bases lay in between. CDR3: CASSPLNTGELFF. The CDR3 nucleotides read TGTGCCAGCAGTCCCCTTAACACCGGGGAGCTGTTTTTT.

V gene TRBV28 combines with J gene TRBJ1-5; D gene unclear. This CDR3 has 12 residues. Between the trimmed V and J ends, which lost 11 bases and 4 bases, there was a span of 12 bases. In germline, CDR1 is MDHEN, CDR2 SYDVKM. CDR3 protein: CAGRTTNQPQHF. The CDR3 DNA reads TGTGCCGGCCGCACGACTAATCAGCCCCAGCATTTT.

The CDR3 reads CASSLDQGGEQFF. DNA of the CDR3: TGTGCCAGCAGCTTAGATCAGGGGGGCGAGCAGTTCTTC. The chain employs TRBV11-3 and TRBJ2-1; D might be TRBD1 (7 bases). The CDR3 consists of 13 residues. V dropped 0 bases and J dropped 10 bases, with 10 bases sitting between them. Germline CDR1 is SGHNT and CDR2 is YENEEA.

The rearrangement uses TRBV2 and TRBJ1-6, with 10 nucleotides matching TRBD1. V trimming: 5 bases; J trimming: 10 bases; junction bases outside the gene matches: 11. The germline gives CDR1 SNHLY, CDR2 FYNNEI. This CDR3 has 16 residues. The CDR3, as DNA: TGTGCCAGCAGTAAGTGGACAGGGGGTATTGGGTCACCCCTCCACTTT. Amino acid sequence: CASSKWTGGIGSPLHF.

V usage is TRBV9 and J usage is TRBJ2-1; D is perhaps TRBD2 (6 bases). Germline V gives CDR1 SGDLS, CDR2 YYNGEE. Trimming took off 3 bases at V and 7 bases at J, with 11 bases between the two ends. This CDR3 is 13 amino acids long. The CDR3 sequence is CASSAYGGNEQFF. DNA for the CDR3: TGTGCCAGCAGCGCATACGGGGGTAATGAGCAGTTCTTC.

The chain employs TRBV30 and TRBJ2-3; 8 positions agree with TRBD2. The CDR3 runs to 15 residues. The V gene end was trimmed by 3 bases and the J gene end by 2 bases; junction bases not matched to a gene: 7. Germline V gene sequence: CDR1 GTSNPN, CDR2 SVGIG (reference sequence). The CDR3 nucleotides are TGTGCCTGGAGCCTCCGGGGGGGCATCACAGATACGCAGTATTTT. It is translated as CAWSLRGGITDTQYF.

In nucleotides, the CDR3 is TGTGCCAGCAGCTATACACTAAACACTGAAGCTTTCTTT. Translation: CASSYTLNTEAFF. V is TRBV5-8 and J is TRBJ1-1; D ambiguous. V gave up 3 bases and J gave up 2 bases, with 8 bases separating them. The CDR3 sequence is 13 residues long. Germline CDR1 is SGHTS and CDR2 is YDEGEE.

The chain carries TRBV2 and TRBJ1-2; TRBD1 matches at 7 bases. The CDR3 extends over 13 amino acids. Trimming cost V 6 bases and J 8 bases; bases outside gene matches: 9. CDR1 SNHLY and CDR2 FYNNEI come from the germline V gene. The CDR3 spells CASSSEGAPGYTF. In DNA form, the CDR3 reads TGTGCCAGCAGCTCCGAGGGGGCTCCGGGCTACACCTTC. The whole variable domain, filled in from reference TRBV2 and TRBJ1-2, reads EPEVTQTPSHQVTQMGQEVILRCVPISNHLYFYWYRQILGQKVEFLVSFYNNEISEKSEIFDDQFSVERPDGSNFTLKIRSTKLEDSAMYFCASSSEGAPGYTFGSGTRLTVV.

This rearrangement joins TRBV6-1 to TRBJ2-7, with 7 bases aligning to TRBD2. CDR3 length: 15 residues. Trimming cost V 8 bases and J 4 bases; bases outside gene matches: 14. From germline, CDR1 is MNHNS and CDR2 SASEGT. CDR3 region: CASVGGTPDKYEQYF. For the CDR3, the DNA is TGTGCCAGCGTGGGGGGGACTCCCGACAAATACGAGCAGTACTTC.

Concerning this clone: The junction and the germline gene differ at one end; a read error may be behind it. The chain links TRBV7-7 to TRBJ2-1; weak D call: TRBD1 (5 bases). The CDR3 contains 13 residues. The germline V gene has CDR1 SSHAT and CDR2 FNYEAQ (reference sequence). CDR3: CASSLAGFNEQFF. Here the CDR3 DNA reads TGTGCTAGCAGTCTTGCAGGGTTTAATGAGCAGTTCTTC. The full variable domain, its missing parts supplied by reference TRBV7-7 and TRBJ2-1, is GAGVSQSPRYKVTKRGQDVTLRCDPISSHATLYWYQQALGQGPEFLTYFNYEAQPDKSGLPSDRFSAERPEGSISTLTIQRTEQRDSAMYRCASSLAGFNEQFFGPGTRLTVL.

This chain links TRBV15 with TRBJ2-2, with D tentatively TRBD2 (7 bases). The CDR3 is 15 residues long. Trimming took 5 bases from V and 4 from J, leaving 14 bases between them. Germline V lookup: CDR1 LNHNV, CDR2 YYDKDF (reference sequence). The CDR3 sequence is CATSGGGGATGELFF. Written as DNA, the CDR3 is TGTGCCACCAGCGGAGGGGGGGGAGCCACCGGGGAGCTGTTTTTT.

The chain carries TRBV2 and TRBJ1-2; TRBD1 aligns across 8 bases. Germline values: CDR1 SNHLY, CDR2 FYNNEI. The CDR3 is made up of 13 amino acids. Trimming took 6 bases from V and 8 from J; bases not matched to a gene: 8. The CDR3: CASRRQGLGGYTF. The DNA for the CDR3 is TGTGCCAGCAGACGACAGGGGTTGGGCGGCTACACCTTC.

In this sample, this clone turned up once. V is TRBV28 and J is TRBJ2-4; 7 bases match TRBD1. Per the germline V gene, CDR1 is MDHEN and CDR2 is SYDVKM. The CDR3 extends over 16 amino acids. Losses at the gene ends were 4 bases for V and 8 bases for J; bases not matched to a gene: 14. CDR3 region: CASSSRKQGYWYIQYF. The CDR3 coding sequence is TGTGCCAGCAGTTCCAGAAAACAGGGGTATTGGTACATTCAGTACTTC.

This clone was counted once. This chain links TRBV5-1 with TRBJ2-7; D gene unclear. V was cut by 0 bases and J by 1 base, with 5 bases left in between. Looked up from germline, CDR1 is SGHRS and CDR2 is YFSETQ. The CDR3 contains 13 residues. This CDR3 is CASSLARSYEQYF. CDR3 coding DNA: TGCGCCAGCAGCTTGGCGAGATCCTACGAGCAGTACTTC.

V is TRBV25-1 and J is TRBJ2-3; 12 nucleotides align to TRBD2. This CDR3 has 16 amino acids. Germline trimming cut 3 bases from V and 0 bases from J; bases unmatched to any gene: 1. The germline V gene encodes CDR1 MGHDK and CDR2 SYGVNS. As DNA, the CDR3 is TGTGCCAGCAGTGAGGGACTAGCGGGTAGCACAGATACGCAGTATTTT. Protein product: CASSEGLAGSTDTQYF.

The count of this clone is one. The rearrangement uses TRBV5-4 and TRBJ2-1; 9 nucleotides align to TRBD2. Trimming at V came to 3 bases and at J to 4 bases, leaving 5 bases not matched to a gene. CDR1 and CDR2 (germline): SGHNT, YYREEE (reference sequence). The CDR3 runs to 15 residues. CDR3 amino acids: CASSWALAGYNEQFF. The CDR3 nucleotides read TGTGCCAGCAGCTGGGCGCTAGCGGGGTACAATGAGCAGTTCTTC.

CDR3 residues: CASSLGRGQAEAFF. CDR3 DNA: TGTGCCAGCAGCCTAGGACGGGGTCAGGCTGAAGCTTTCTTT. The chain links TRBV7-6 to TRBJ1-1; D is unresolved. The CDR3 extends over 14 amino acids. In germline, CDR1 is SGHVS, CDR2 FNYEAQ. V was shortened by 5 bases and J by 6 bases, with 16 bases between the two germline ends. The full variable domain, its missing parts supplied by reference TRBV7-6 and TRBJ1-1, is GAGVSQSPRYKVTKRGQDVALRCDPISGHVSLYWYRQALGQGPEFLTYFNYEAQQDKSGLPNDRFSAERPEGSISTLTIQRTEQRDSAMYRCASSLGRGQAEAFFGQGTRLTVV.

In DNA, the CDR3 is TGTGCCAGTAGTGTATCTAGCGGGACGTACGAGCAGTACTTC. Its translation: CASSVSSGTYEQYF. This sequence joins TRBV19 and TRBJ2-7; 9 bases align to TRBD2. CDR1 and CDR2 from the germline V gene are LNHDA and SQIVND (reference sequence). CDR3 length: 14 residues. The V gene end was trimmed by 5 bases and the J gene end by 4 bases; junction bases not matched to a gene: 6.